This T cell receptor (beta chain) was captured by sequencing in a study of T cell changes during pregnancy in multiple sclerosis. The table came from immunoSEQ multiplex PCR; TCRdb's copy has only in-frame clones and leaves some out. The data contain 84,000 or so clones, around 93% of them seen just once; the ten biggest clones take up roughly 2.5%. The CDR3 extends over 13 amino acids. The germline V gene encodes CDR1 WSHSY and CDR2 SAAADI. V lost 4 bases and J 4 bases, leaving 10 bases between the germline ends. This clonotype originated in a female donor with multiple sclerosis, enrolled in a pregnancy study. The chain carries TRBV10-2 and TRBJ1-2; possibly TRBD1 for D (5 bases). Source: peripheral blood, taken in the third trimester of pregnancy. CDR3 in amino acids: CASSGDRTYGYTF. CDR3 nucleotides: TGCGCCAGCAGTGGTGACAGAACCTATGGCTACACCTTC.